Presented here are 24 T cell receptor beta chains from one specimen sequenced in a study of blood T cells in healthy people across ages. Alongside a J-beta primer mix, a sample-barcoded 5' primer served in a second PCR lasting about 6 to 11 cycles. TCRdb independently ran MiXCR on the 5' RACE reads; one entry per CDR3 protein. Found here are 790,000 or so distinct CDR3 sequences, about 46% of them singletons; the top ten hold approximately 18%. Sequencing was done on a sample of blood. These receptors were collected from an elderly man in good health.

The table lists this clonotype with a few counts. CDR3 loop: CASSFPGQGPDTQYF. CDR3 bases: TGTGCCAGCAGCTTCCCGGGACAGGGTCCAGATACGCAGTATTTT. The rearrangement joins TRBV7-3 to TRBJ2-3, with TRBD1 matching over 9 bases. The ends lost 3 bases at V and 4 bases at J; junction bases unmatched: 5. The CDR3 covers 15 residues. Germline assignment: CDR1 SGHTA and CDR2 FQGTGA.

Only a few counts were recorded for this clonotype. This chain uses TRBV5-6 with TRBJ2-7; 9 bases align to TRBD2. The trim removed 0 bases at V and 5 bases at J, leaving 6 bases unmatched. The CDR3 contains 15 residues. Germline V gene data show CDR1 as SGHDT and CDR2 as YYEEEE. This CDR3 is CASSLVAGVRDEQYF. In DNA, the CDR3 is TGTGCCAGCAGCTTGGTAGCGGGAGTACGTGACGAGCAGTACTTC.

V is TRBV12-3 or TRBV12-4 and J is TRBJ2-5; possibly TRBD1 for D (6 bases). The CDR3 covers 15 residues. V dropped 5 bases and J dropped 11 bases, with 24 bases sitting between them. In DNA form, the CDR3 reads TGTGCCAGCAGTCTAGTGGGGGCCAGAACCTACGGGCAGTACTTC. Its protein product is CASSLVGARTYGQYF.

This clonotype was observed a single time. The chain recombines TRBV7-2 with TRBJ2-7, with a tentative D call TRBD2 (5 bases). This CDR3 spans 13 amino acids. Germline V CDR1 and CDR2: SGHTA, FQGNSA. The V and J ends lost 2 bases and 3 bases respectively, with 8 bases between them. The CDR3 region is CASSLTGCYEQYF. The CDR3 nucleotides are TGTGCCAGCAGCTTAACGGGATGCTACGAGCAGTACTTC.

Details on this clonotype: With a much larger clone just one base away, this may be a read error. The V gene is TRBV19, the J gene TRBJ2-5; TRBD2 matches 9 bases. The CDR3 contains 15 residues. Germline loops: CDR1 LNHDA, CDR2 SQIVND (reference sequence). CDR3 nucleotides: TGTGCCAGTGGTATCGCCGCGGGAGGGCAAGAGACCCAGTACTTC. Protein sequence: CASGIAAGGQETQYF.

This clonotype occurred a few times. The chain links TRBV4-3 to TRBJ1-5, with D uncertain. Germline V gene data show CDR1 as LGHNA and CDR2 as YSLEER. CDR3 length equals 14 residues. Trimming left V 2 bases short and J 5 bases short, with 10 bases between. The CDR3 DNA is TGCGCCAGCAGCCAATCTCACGGCTATCAGCCCCAGCATTTT. Protein: CASSQSHGYQPQHF.

In its sample, this clonotype was seen a few times. The genes are TRBV10-3 and TRBJ2-7; no definite D call. Germline CDR1 is ENHRY and CDR2 is SYGVKD. This CDR3 has 16 amino acids. V lost 3 bases and J 3 bases, leaving 18 bases between the germline ends. The CDR3 nucleotides read TGTGCCATCAGTGACCGAGACGTCAAGGTTCACTACGAGCAGTACTTC. Translating it yields CAISDRDVKVHYEQYF.

V gene TRBV10-3 combines with J gene TRBJ2-1; no definite D call. In germline, CDR1 is ENHRY, CDR2 SYGVKD. Trimming took 6 bases from V and 0 from J, leaving 9 bases between them. The CDR3 is made up of 14 amino acids. The CDR3 nucleotides are TGTGCCATCAGGCCACGGAGCTCCTACAATGAGCAGTTCTTC. Protein: CAIRPRSSYNEQFF.

V is TRBV7-6 and J is TRBJ2-7, with 8 bases that match TRBD1. The CDR3 runs to 15 residues. Per the germline V gene, CDR1 is SGHVS and CDR2 is FNYEAQ. Losses at the gene ends were 2 bases for V and 4 bases for J; bases not matched to a gene: 7. The CDR3 sequence: CASSLRTGQGYEQYF. DNA for the CDR3: TGTGCCAGCAGCTTAAGAACCGGACAGGGTTACGAGCAGTACTTC.

The chain links TRBV7-6 to TRBJ2-7, with D uncertain. The germline CDR1 and CDR2 sequences are SGHVS and FNYEAQ. The CDR3 is made up of 15 amino acids. Trimming removed 1 base at V and 7 bases at J, with 17 bases between. The chain's CDR3 is CASSLGAGTSLEQYF. The CDR3 nucleotides are TGTGCCAGCAGCTTAGGGGCAGGAACTTCTTTAGAGCAGTACTTC. Together with reference TRBV7-6 and TRBJ2-7, the CDR3 gives the full variable domain: GAGVSQSPRYKVTKRGQDVALRCDPISGHVSLYWYRQALGQGPEFLTYFNYEAQQDKSGLPNDRFSAERPEGSISTLTIQRTEQRDSAMYRCASSLGAGTSLEQYFGPGTRLTVT.

The V call is TRBV15, the J call TRBJ1-2, with D unresolved. Germline V gene lookup returns CDR1 LNHNV and CDR2 YYDKDF (reference sequence). The ends were cut back, 5 bases at V and 4 bases at J, with 23 bases in the middle. The CDR3 extends over 17 amino acids. The CDR3 protein is CATSLPGSLSLGYGYTF. CDR3 nucleotide sequence: TGTGCCACCAGCCTTCCCGGAAGTTTGTCTTTGGGCTATGGCTACACCTTC.

This clonotype was counted many times. The chain recombines TRBV5-1 with TRBJ2-7; D is perhaps TRBD1 (7 bases). The CDR3 sequence is 14 residues long. CDR1 and CDR2 from the germline V gene are SGHRS and YFSETQ. Between the trimmed V and J ends, which lost 3 bases and 3 bases, there was a span of 13 bases. The CDR3 loop is CASSWGTAGYEQYF. The CDR3 DNA follows: TGCGCCAGCAGCTGGGGGACAGCGGGCTACGAGCAGTACTTC.

The chain joins TRBV10-1 to TRBJ2-5; weak D call: TRBD2 (5 bases). The assigned J gene may be wrong: the sequence end matches TRBJ2-7 better. CDR3 length: 14 residues. The V gene's germline CDR1 is WNHNN and CDR2 SYGVQD (reference sequence). CDR3 in amino acids: CASSASGGPGEQYF. DNA for the CDR3: TGCGCCAGCAGTGCATCGGGCGGGCCCGGCGAGCAGTACTTC.

This clonotype was seen only a few times. The J gene is TRBJ2-5, the V gene TRBV6-5; TRBD1 agrees at 7 bases. The CDR3 contains 14 residues. The ends lost 1 base at V and 3 bases at J; junction bases unmatched: 2. Germline CDR1 MNHEY, CDR2 SVGAGI. CDR3 in amino acids: CASSYWDRKETQYF. For the CDR3, the DNA is TGTGCCAGCAGTTACTGGGACAGAAAAGAGACCCAGTACTTC.

The rearrangement uses TRBV9 and TRBJ2-7; a possible D gene is TRBD1 (5 bases). From germline, CDR1 is SGDLS and CDR2 YYNGEE. This CDR3 spans 14 amino acids. V dropped 2 bases and J dropped 2 bases, with 11 bases sitting between them. CDR3 bases: TGTGCCAGCAGCGTCGACAGATCCCCCTACGAGCAGTACTTC. It translates to CASSVDRSPYEQYF.

This clonotype showed up just a few times. The V call is TRBV6-2 or TRBV6-3, the J call TRBJ2-5; tentatively, D is TRBD1 (5 bases). The V end lost 6 bases, the J end lost 4 bases, and 9 bases lay between the germline ends. Germline CDR1 is MNHEY and CDR2 is SVGEGT. The CDR3 loop spans 12 amino acids. The chain's CDR3 is CASRTVGETQYF. In DNA form, the CDR3 reads TGTGCCAGCAGGACAGTGGGAGAGACCCAGTACTTC.

V usage is TRBV19 and J usage is TRBJ2-7; 9 bases fit TRBD2. Unmatched junction bases numbered 2, after V lost 5 bases and J lost 0 bases. This CDR3 contains 14 residues. Germline loops: CDR1 LNHDA, CDR2 SQIVND (reference sequence). CDR3 coding DNA: TGTGCCAGTAGTCGGACTAGCGACTCCTACGAGCAGTACTTC. Its protein is CASSRTSDSYEQYF.

V and J are TRBV27 and TRBJ1-2; weak D call: TRBD1 (5 bases). The CDR3 has 14 residues. Trimming removed 8 bases at V and 7 bases at J, with 20 bases between. Looked up from germline, CDR1 is MNHEY and CDR2 is SMNVEV (reference sequence). The CDR3 nucleotides read TGTGCCAGCGGTCCGTACTGGGACGGCGCTGGCTACACCTTC. Translated: CASGPYWDGAGYTF.

This chain links TRBV12-3 or TRBV12-4 with TRBJ2-1; D could derive from TRBD1 or TRBD2 (6 bases each). Trimming took off 3 bases at V and 7 bases at J, with 13 bases between the two ends. This CDR3 comprises 14 residues. In DNA form, the CDR3 reads TGTGCCAGCAGTTTTCAGCGAGGGGGGAATGAGCAGTTCTTC. Protein sequence: CASSFQRGGNEQFF.

The V gene is TRBV5-1, the J gene TRBJ2-7; perhaps TRBD2 as D (6 bases). Germline V gene data show CDR1 as SGHRS and CDR2 as YFSETQ. Trimming removed 0 bases at V and 5 bases at J, with 15 bases between. CDR3 size: 15 residues. For the CDR3, the DNA is TGCGCCAGCAGCTTGGAGCTACGCGGGATCGACGAGCAGTACTTC. Residues: CASSLELRGIDEQYF.

This chain's CDR3 is CASSQDGADNQPQHF. The CDR3, as DNA: TGCGCCAGCAGCCAAGATGGGGCGGACAATCAGCCCCAGCATTTT. The chain joins TRBV4-3 to TRBJ1-5; a possible D gene is TRBD1 (5 bases). CDR1 and CDR2 (germline): LGHNA, YSLEER. Trimming shortened V by 0 bases and J by 3 bases, and 9 bases separated the two germline ends. CDR3 length equals 15 residues.

The J gene is TRBJ2-7, the V gene TRBV12-3 or TRBV12-4; D assignment may be TRBD1 or TRBD2 (5 bases each). The J call may be in error: the DNA end matches TRBJ2-5 better. The CDR3 has 13 amino acids. The CDR3 protein is CASSKIEGETQYF. CDR3 in DNA: TGTGCCAGCAGTAAGATAGAGGGGGAGACCCAGTACTTC.

The CDR3 loop is CASSFRDLGEQFF. The CDR3 DNA reads TGTGCCAGCAGTTTCCGGGACTTGGGTGAGCAGTTCTTC. V is TRBV27 and J is TRBJ2-1; possible D gene TRBD2, 6 bases. CDR1 MNHEY and CDR2 SMNVEV come from the germline V gene (reference sequence). Deletions cut 3 bases from V and 9 bases from J, with 12 bases between. The CDR3 covers 13 residues.

In DNA, the CDR3 is TGTGCCACCAGCAGACCCACAGGGGGAGACACCATATATTTT. This codes for CATSRPTGGDTIYF. The V call is TRBV15, the J call TRBJ1-3; TRBD1 matches at 8 bases. J gave up 8 bases and V 2 bases, and 5 bases lay outside the gene matches. The CDR3 consists of 14 residues. Germline CDR1 LNHNV, CDR2 YYDKDF (reference sequence).